This T cell receptor (beta chain) was captured in a study of vaccination effects on CD4 cells after COVID-19. Repertoires were generated with immunoSEQ multiplex PCR, while TCRdb's copy carries only in-frame clones and drops some. The sample includes under 55,000 clones, approximately 70% of them seen just once. V was pared by 0 bases and J by 1 base, with 5 bases between. Germline values: CDR1 SGDLS, CDR2 YYNGEE. The CDR3 is made up of 14 amino acids. About this clone: Its target is not known.

Sequencing was preceded by expansion of antigen-specific CD4+ T cells with viral peptide pools in the ViraFEST assay. Scientists isolated CD4+ T cells after an approximately 10-day culture period ended. This person caught SARS-CoV-2 sometime from March to December 2020, and PCR testing confirmed the infection. The V gene is TRBV9, the J gene TRBJ2-1; D not certain. This TCR was sampled from a human donor who had a prior SARS-CoV-2 infection. Specimen: CD4+ T cells from PBMCs cultured with a peptide pool, collected before COVID-19 vaccination. The CDR3 here is CASSVASSYNEQFF. DNA of the CDR3: TGTGCCAGCAGCGTAGCTAGTTCCTACAATGAGCAGTTCTTC.